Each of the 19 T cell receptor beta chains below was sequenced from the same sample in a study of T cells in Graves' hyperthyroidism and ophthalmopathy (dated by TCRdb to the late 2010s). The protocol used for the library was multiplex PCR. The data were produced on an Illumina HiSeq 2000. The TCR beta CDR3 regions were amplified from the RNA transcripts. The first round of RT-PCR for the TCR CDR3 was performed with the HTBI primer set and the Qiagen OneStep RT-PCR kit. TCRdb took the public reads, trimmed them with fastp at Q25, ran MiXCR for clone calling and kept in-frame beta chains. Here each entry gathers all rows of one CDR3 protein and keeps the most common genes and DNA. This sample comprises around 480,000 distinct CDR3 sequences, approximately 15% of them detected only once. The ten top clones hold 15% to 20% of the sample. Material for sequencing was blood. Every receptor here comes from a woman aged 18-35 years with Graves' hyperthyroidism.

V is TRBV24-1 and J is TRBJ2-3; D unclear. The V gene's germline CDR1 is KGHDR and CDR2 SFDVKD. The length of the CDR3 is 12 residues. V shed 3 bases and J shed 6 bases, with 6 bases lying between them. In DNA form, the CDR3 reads TGTGCCACCAGTGATCTAATGGATACGCAGTATTTT. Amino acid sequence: CATSDLMDTQYF.

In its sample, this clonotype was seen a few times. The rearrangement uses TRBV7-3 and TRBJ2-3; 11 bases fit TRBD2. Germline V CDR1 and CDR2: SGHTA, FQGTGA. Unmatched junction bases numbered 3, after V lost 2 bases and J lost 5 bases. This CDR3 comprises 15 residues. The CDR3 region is CASSLLAGGQDTQYF. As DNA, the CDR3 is TGTGCCAGCAGCTTACTAGCGGGAGGTCAAGATACGCAGTATTTT.

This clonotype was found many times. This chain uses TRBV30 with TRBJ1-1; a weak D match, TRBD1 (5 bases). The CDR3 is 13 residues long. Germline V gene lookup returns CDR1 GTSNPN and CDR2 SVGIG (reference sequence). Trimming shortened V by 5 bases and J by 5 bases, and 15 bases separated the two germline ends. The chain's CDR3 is CAWATVGQTEAFF. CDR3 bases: TGTGCCTGGGCGACAGTGGGTCAGACTGAAGCTTTCTTT.

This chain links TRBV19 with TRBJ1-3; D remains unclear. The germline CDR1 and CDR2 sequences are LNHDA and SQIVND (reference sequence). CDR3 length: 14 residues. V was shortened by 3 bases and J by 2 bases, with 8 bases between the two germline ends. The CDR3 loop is CASSMTGAGNTIYF. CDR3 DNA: TGTGCCAGTAGTATGACGGGAGCTGGAAACACCATATATTTT.

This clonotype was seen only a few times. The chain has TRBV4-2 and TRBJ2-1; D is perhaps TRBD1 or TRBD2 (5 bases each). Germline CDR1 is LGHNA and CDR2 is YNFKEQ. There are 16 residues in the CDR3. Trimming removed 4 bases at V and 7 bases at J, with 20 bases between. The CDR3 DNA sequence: TGTGCCAGCAGCCGGGTAGGGGAGTCCCACTGGAATGAGCAGTTCTTC. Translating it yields CASSRVGESHWNEQFF.

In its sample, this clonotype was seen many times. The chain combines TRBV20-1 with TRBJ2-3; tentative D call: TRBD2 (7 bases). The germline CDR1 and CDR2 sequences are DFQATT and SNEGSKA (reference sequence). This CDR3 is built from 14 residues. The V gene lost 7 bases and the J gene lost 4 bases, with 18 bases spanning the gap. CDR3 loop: CSVRRGGGADTQYF. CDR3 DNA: TGCAGTGTCCGAAGAGGGGGGGGGGCAGATACGCAGTATTTT.

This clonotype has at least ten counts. The CDR3 reads CAWRVTTGRNTEAFF. The CDR3 DNA is TGTGCCTGGAGGGTAACGACAGGCCGGAACACTGAAGCTTTCTTT. This chain uses TRBV30 with TRBJ1-1, with D possibly TRBD1 on 6 matching bases. Germline CDR1 and CDR2: GTSNPN and SVGIG (reference sequence). The V gene lost 3 bases and the J gene lost 1 base, with 15 bases spanning the gap. The CDR3 runs to 15 residues.

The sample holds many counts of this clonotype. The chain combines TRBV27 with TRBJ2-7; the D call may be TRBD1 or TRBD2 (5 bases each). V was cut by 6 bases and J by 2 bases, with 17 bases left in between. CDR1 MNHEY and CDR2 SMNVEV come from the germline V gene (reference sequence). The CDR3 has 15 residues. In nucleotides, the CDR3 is TGTGCCAGCAGCATTGCCCAGAGGGGCACCTACGAGCAGTACTTC. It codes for CASSIAQRGTYEQYF.

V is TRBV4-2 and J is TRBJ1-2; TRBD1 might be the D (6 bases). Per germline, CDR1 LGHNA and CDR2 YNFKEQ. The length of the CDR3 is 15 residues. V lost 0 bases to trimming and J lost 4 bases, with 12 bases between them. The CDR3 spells CASSQEEGGFYGYTF. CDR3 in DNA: TGTGCCAGCAGCCAAGAGGAGGGGGGATTCTATGGCTACACCTTC.

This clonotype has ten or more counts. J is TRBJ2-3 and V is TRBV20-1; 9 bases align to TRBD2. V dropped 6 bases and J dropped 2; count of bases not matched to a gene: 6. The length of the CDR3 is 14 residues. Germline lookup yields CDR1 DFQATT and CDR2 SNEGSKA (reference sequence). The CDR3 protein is CSAPGLATTDTQYF. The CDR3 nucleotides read TGCAGTGCCCCCGGACTAGCGACCACAGATACGCAGTATTTT.

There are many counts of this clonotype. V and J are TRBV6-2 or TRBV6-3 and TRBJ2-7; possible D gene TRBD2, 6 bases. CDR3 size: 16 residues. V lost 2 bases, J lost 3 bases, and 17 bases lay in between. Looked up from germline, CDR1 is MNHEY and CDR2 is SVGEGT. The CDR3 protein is CASSYPLNSGFYEQYV. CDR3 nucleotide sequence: TGTGCCAGCAGTTACCCGTTAAATAGCGGCTTCTACGAGCAGTACGTC.

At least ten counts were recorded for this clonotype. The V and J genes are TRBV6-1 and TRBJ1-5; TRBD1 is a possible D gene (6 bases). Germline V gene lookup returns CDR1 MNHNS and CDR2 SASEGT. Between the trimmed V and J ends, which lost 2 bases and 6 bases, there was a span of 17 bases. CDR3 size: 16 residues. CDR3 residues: CASSEPAGAGGQPQHF. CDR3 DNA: TGTGCCAGCAGTGAACCTGCGGGGGCTGGGGGTCAGCCCCAGCATTTT.

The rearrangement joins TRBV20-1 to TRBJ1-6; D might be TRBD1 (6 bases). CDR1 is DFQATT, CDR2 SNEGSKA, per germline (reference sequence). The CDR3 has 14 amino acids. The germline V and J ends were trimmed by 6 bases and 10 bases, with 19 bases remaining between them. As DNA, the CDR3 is TGCAGTGCCATTGAGGGGGAAAGTGACTCACCCCTCCACTTT. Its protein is CSAIEGESDSPLHF.

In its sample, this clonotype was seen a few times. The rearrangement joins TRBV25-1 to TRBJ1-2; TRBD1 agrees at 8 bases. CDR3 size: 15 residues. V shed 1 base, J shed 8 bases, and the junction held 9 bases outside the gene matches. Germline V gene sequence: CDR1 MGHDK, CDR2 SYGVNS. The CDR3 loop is CASSELDGQGSGYTF. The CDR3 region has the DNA TGTGCCAGCAGTGAATTGGATGGACAGGGTAGCGGCTACACCTTC.

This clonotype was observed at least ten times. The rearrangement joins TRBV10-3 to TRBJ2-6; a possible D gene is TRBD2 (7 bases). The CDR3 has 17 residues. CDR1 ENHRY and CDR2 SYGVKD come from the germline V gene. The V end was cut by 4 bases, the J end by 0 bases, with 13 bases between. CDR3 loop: CAISGGGPSSGANVLTF. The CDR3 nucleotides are TGTGCCATCAGTGGGGGGGGCCCGAGCTCTGGGGCCAACGTCCTGACTTTC.

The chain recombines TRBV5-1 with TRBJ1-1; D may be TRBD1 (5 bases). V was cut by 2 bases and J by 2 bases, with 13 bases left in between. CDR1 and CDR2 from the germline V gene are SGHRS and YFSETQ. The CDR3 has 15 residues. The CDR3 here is CASSFITTANTEAFF. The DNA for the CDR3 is TGCGCCAGCAGCTTTATAACGACAGCTAACACTGAAGCTTTCTTT.

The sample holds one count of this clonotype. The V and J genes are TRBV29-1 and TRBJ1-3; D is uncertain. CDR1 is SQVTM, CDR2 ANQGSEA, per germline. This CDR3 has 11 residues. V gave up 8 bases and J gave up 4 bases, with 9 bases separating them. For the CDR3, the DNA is TGCAGCTTCTACACAGGAAACACCATATATTTT. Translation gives CSFYTGNTIYF.

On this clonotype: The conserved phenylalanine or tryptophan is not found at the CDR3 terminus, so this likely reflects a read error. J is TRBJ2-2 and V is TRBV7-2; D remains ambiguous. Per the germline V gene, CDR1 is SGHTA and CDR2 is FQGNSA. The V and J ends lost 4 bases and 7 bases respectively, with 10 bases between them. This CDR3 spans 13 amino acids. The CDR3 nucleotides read TGTGCCAGCAGCTCTCTAGTCCTCGGGGAGCTGTTTTTG. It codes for CASSSLVLGELFL.

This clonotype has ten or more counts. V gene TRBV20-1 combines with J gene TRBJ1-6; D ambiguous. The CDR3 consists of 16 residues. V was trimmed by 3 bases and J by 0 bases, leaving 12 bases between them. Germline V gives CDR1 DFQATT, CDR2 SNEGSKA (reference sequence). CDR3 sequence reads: CSARGWQSSYNSPLHF. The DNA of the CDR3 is TGCAGTGCTAGGGGGTGGCAGAGCTCCTATAATTCACCCCTCCACTTT.